These 32 T cell receptor beta chains originate from one sample sequenced in a study of blood T cell repertoires in COVID-19 (dated by TCRdb to about 2020). Libraries were built with the immunoSEQ multiplex PCR assay. Imported from immuneACCESS, the table was reduced by TCRdb to in-frame sequences with V and J called. These copies leave out some clones; in studies compared against another copy, an unresolved V gene accounts for under half, and the cause of the remainder is not known. Here the sample has tens of thousands of clones; roughly 85% occur a single time. The ten largest account for approximately 10% of the sample. Sequenced input: peripheral blood. The receptors shown here come from a man in his 60s with COVID-19, enrolled during active disease.

The chain carries TRBV11-1 and TRBJ2-7; 11 nucleotides align to TRBD2. The CDR3 runs to 14 residues. J was trimmed by 7 bases and V by 4 bases; bases with no gene match: 6. The germline CDR1 and CDR2 sequences are SGHAT and FQDESV (reference sequence). The CDR3 DNA reads TGTGCCAGCAGCTCTAGCGGGGGGCCGGGAGAGCAGTACTTC. This gives the protein CASSSSGGPGEQYF.

This rearrangement joins TRBV27 to TRBJ1-6, with 7 bases that match TRBD1. This CDR3 is 14 amino acids long. Germline CDR1 is MNHEY and CDR2 is SMNVEV (reference sequence). J was trimmed by 6 bases and V by 3 bases; bases with no gene match: 2. For the CDR3, the DNA is TGTGCCAGCAGTTTCCACAGGGGTAATTCACCCCTCCACTTT. The encoded protein is CASSFHRGNSPLHF.

This clone was recorded only once. The genes are TRBV7-6 and TRBJ2-5; no firm D call. Germline V gene lookup returns CDR1 SGHVS and CDR2 FNYEAQ. The CDR3 has 15 amino acids. The V end lost 5 bases, the J end lost 2 bases, and 15 bases lay between the germline ends. The CDR3, as DNA: TGTGCCAGCAGCCCCGGTGTAGCCAGACAAGAGACCCAGTACTTC. Protein product: CASSPGVARQETQYF.

V and J are TRBV28 and TRBJ2-5; 8 nucleotides line up with TRBD1. Germline V lookup: CDR1 MDHEN, CDR2 SYDVKM. The CDR3 loop spans 14 amino acids. V was pared by 6 bases and J by 4 bases, with 7 bases of the junction left unmatched. CDR3 sequence reads: CASSRLTGAETQYF. CDR3 DNA: TGTGCCAGCAGCCGCCTGACAGGGGCAGAGACCCAGTACTTC. The complete variable domain, with remaining parts taken from reference TRBV28 and TRBJ2-5, reads DVKVTQSSRYLVKRTGEKVFLECVQDMDHENMFWYRQDPGLGLRLIYFSYDVKMKEKGDIPEGYSVSREKKERFSLILESASTNQTSMYLCASSRLTGAETQYFGPGTRLLVL.

The J gene is TRBJ2-6, the V gene TRBV19; weak D call: TRBD1 (6 bases). The germline V gene has CDR1 LNHDA and CDR2 SQIVND (reference sequence). This CDR3 is 16 amino acids long. V lost 6 bases, J lost 4 bases, and 16 bases lay in between. The CDR3 here is CASSEQGFAGANVLTF. For the CDR3, the DNA is TGTGCCAGTAGCGAACAGGGATTCGCCGGGGCCAACGTCCTGACTTTC. The full variable domain, completed using reference TRBV19 and TRBJ2-6, is DGGITQSPKYLFRKEGQNVTLSCEQNLNHDAMYWYRQDPGQGLRLIYYSQIVNDFQKGDIAEGYSVSREKKESFPLTVTSAQKNPTAFYLCASSEQGFAGANVLTFGAGSRLTVL.

The chain joins TRBV9 to TRBJ2-5; D gene unclear. The ends were cut back, 4 bases at V and 1 base at J, with 11 bases in the middle. The CDR3 is made up of 14 amino acids. In germline, CDR1 is SGDLS, CDR2 YYNGEE. CDR3 amino acids: CASSKTPFQETQYF. As DNA, the CDR3 is TGTGCCAGCAGCAAGACACCCTTCCAAGAGACCCAGTACTTC.

The J gene is TRBJ2-1, the V gene TRBV5-1; 8 bases are a match to TRBD1. Trimming removed 3 bases from V and 9 bases from J; junction bases left unmatched: 8. The CDR3 runs to 14 residues. From germline, CDR1 is SGHRS and CDR2 YFSETQ. CDR3 sequence: CASSSGQAEGEQFF. The CDR3 DNA follows: TGCGCCAGCAGCTCGGGACAGGCTGAAGGTGAGCAGTTCTTC.

The chain carries TRBV4-2 and TRBJ1-4; maybe TRBD1 (6 bases). The germline V and J ends were trimmed by 3 bases and 5 bases, with 10 bases remaining between them. CDR1 and CDR2 (germline): LGHNA, YNFKEQ. The CDR3 covers 14 residues. The CDR3 sequence is CASSHGQLNEKLFF. For the CDR3, the DNA is TGTGCCAGCAGCCACGGACAGCTAAATGAAAAACTGTTTTTT.

V usage is TRBV7-9 and J usage is TRBJ1-3; 9 nucleotides agree with TRBD1. Germline lookup yields CDR1 SEHNR and CDR2 FQNEAQ (reference sequence). V trimming: 5 bases; J trimming: 1 base; junction bases outside the gene matches: 9. CDR3 length equals 17 residues. The CDR3 here is CASSDPRQGESGNTIYF. The CDR3 DNA is TGTGCCAGCAGCGACCCTCGACAGGGGGAGTCTGGAAACACCATATATTTT.

The gene calls are TRBV6-5 and TRBJ1-1; no clear D. CDR1 and CDR2 from the germline V gene are MNHEY and SVGAGI. V dropped 0 bases and J dropped 0 bases, with 8 bases sitting between them. The CDR3 totals 15 residues. The CDR3 region is CASSYSALMNTEAFF. CDR3 coding DNA: TGTGCCAGCAGTTACTCAGCCTTAATGAACACTGAAGCTTTCTTT.

This chain connects TRBV27 to TRBJ2-7; a weak D match, TRBD2 (8 bases). This CDR3 contains 15 residues. Germline V gene data show CDR1 as MNHEY and CDR2 as SMNVEV (reference sequence). V lost 7 bases and J lost 2, with 18 bases in between. DNA of the CDR3: TGTGCCAGCACCCCAGGGGGACTAGGACCCTACGAGCAGTACTTC. This translates into CASTPGGLGPYEQYF.

The rearrangement links TRBV3-1 (or the pseudogene TRBV3-2) to TRBJ1-5; maybe TRBD1 (5 bases). V dropped 1 base and J dropped 6 bases, with 13 bases sitting between them. The CDR3 is made up of 15 amino acids. The germline gives CDR1 LGHDT, CDR2 YNNKEL (reference sequence). As DNA, the CDR3 is TGTGCCAGCAGCCAAGGGCCGTCAGGGCCTCAGCCCCAGCATTTT. Its protein is CASSQGPSGPQPQHF.

This chain joins TRBV3-1 (or the pseudogene TRBV3-2) and TRBJ1-5; the D is unclear. V lost 0 bases to trimming and J lost 7 bases, with 7 bases between them. The CDR3 totals 13 residues. Germline CDR1 reads LGHDT; CDR2 reads YNNKEL (reference sequence). The CDR3 DNA reads as TGTGCCAGCAGCCAAGACAGGAACCAGCCCCAGCATTTT. Translated: CASSQDRNQPQHF.

The chain links TRBV11-2 to TRBJ2-7; TRBD1 is a possible D gene (6 bases). The CDR3 length is 14 residues. The ends were cut back, 4 bases at V and 7 bases at J, with 17 bases in the middle. Germline-derived CDR1 and CDR2 are SGHAT and FQNNGV. The CDR3 DNA reads TGTGCCAGCAGCTCCAATCGACAGGTCCGGGAGCAGTACTTC. As protein: CASSSNRQVREQYF.

This chain uses TRBV12-3 or TRBV12-4 with TRBJ2-7; TRBD2 matches at 7 bases. V was clipped by 6 bases and J by 6 bases; unmatched bases: 5. The CDR3 sequence is 12 residues long. In nucleotides, the CDR3 is TGTGCCAGCAGGGTACTAGCGAGCGAGCAGTACTTC. As protein: CASRVLASEQYF.

The CDR3 loop reads CASSLGTGAMNTEAFF. DNA for the CDR3: TGCGCCAGCAGCTTGGGGACAGGGGCCATGAACACTGAAGCTTTCTTT. V usage is TRBV5-1 and J usage is TRBJ1-1; TRBD1 matches at 9 bases. CDR1 SGHRS and CDR2 YFSETQ come from the germline V gene. This CDR3 is built from 16 residues. V was pared by 0 bases and J by 0 bases, with 3 bases of the junction left unmatched.

CDR3 sequence: CSVEVDLANYGYTF. Written as DNA, the CDR3 is TGCAGCGTTGAGGTTGACTTAGCTAACTATGGCTACACCTTC. The chain is built from TRBV29-1 and TRBJ1-2; no firm D call. This CDR3 is built from 14 residues. V gave up 3 bases and J gave up 0 bases, with 11 bases separating them. CDR1 SQVTM and CDR2 ANQGSEA come from the germline V gene. Full variable domain (remainder filled in from reference TRBV29-1 and TRBJ1-2): SAVISQKPSRDICQRGTSLTIQCQVDSQVTMMFWYRQQPGQSLTLIATANQGSEATYESGFVIDKFPISRPNLTFSTLTVSNMSPEDSSIYLCSVEVDLANYGYTFGSGTRLTVV.

This sequence joins TRBV15 and TRBJ1-1; a weak D match, TRBD1 (5 bases). CDR3 length: 13 amino acids. CDR1 and CDR2 (germline): LNHNV, YYDKDF (reference sequence). Trimming removed 4 bases from V and 3 bases from J, with 9 bases in between. CDR3 region: CATSIGDYTEAFF. In DNA form, the CDR3 reads TGTGCCACCAGCATTGGGGACTACACTGAAGCTTTCTTT.

The chain uses TRBV6-5 and TRBJ1-4; D possibly corresponds to TRBD1 (6 bases). Germline CDR1 and CDR2: MNHEY and SVGAGI. Trimming stripped 6 bases from V and 5 bases from J, with 10 bases between. The CDR3 contains 13 residues. The CDR3 loop reads CASRDSSNEKLFF. CDR3 sequence (DNA): TGTGCCAGCAGGGACAGCTCGAATGAAAAACTGTTTTTT.

This clone was seen a single time. The J gene is TRBJ2-1, the V gene TRBV14, with TRBD2 as a possible D gene (5 bases). Germline CDR1 reads SGHDN; CDR2 reads FVKESK. V was clipped by 4 bases and J by 15 bases, with 19 bases between them. The CDR3 covers 13 residues. The CDR3 coding sequence is TGTGCCAGCAGCCCAACCTCCGGGGTCCAGGCGTTCTTC. This gives the protein CASSPTSGVQAFF.

The V call is TRBV7-9, the J call TRBJ1-1, with 7 bases that match TRBD1. The CDR3 is 13 residues long. Unmatched junction bases numbered 4, after V lost 6 bases and J lost 3 bases. CDR1 SEHNR and CDR2 FQNEAQ come from the germline V gene (reference sequence). The CDR3 DNA follows: TGTGCCAGCAGTCGCACAGGGGACACTGAAGCTTTCTTT. Encoded protein: CASSRTGDTEAFF.

The rearrangement joins TRBV3-1 (or the pseudogene TRBV3-2) to TRBJ2-2; maybe TRBD1 (6 bases). From germline, CDR1 is LGHDT and CDR2 YNNKEL (reference sequence). The CDR3 totals 13 residues. The ends were cut back, 10 bases at V and 4 bases at J, with 13 bases in the middle. In nucleotides, the CDR3 is TGTGCCACCACACAGGGTGGCACCGGGGAGCTGTTTTTT. This codes for CATTQGGTGELFF.

The table lists this clone with a few counts. This chain joins TRBV19 and TRBJ2-5; 10 bases agree with TRBD1. CDR3 length: 15 amino acids. Germline V CDR1 and CDR2: LNHDA, SQIVND (reference sequence). V shed 1 base, J shed 2 bases, and the junction held 1 base outside the gene matches. In DNA, the CDR3 is TGTGCCAGTAGTATAGGGGGACAGGGGCAAGAGACCCAGTACTTC. Its protein is CASSIGGQGQETQYF.

V is TRBV18 and J is TRBJ2-1; D is undetermined. Germline CDR1 reads KGHSH; CDR2 reads LQKENI. The CDR3 totals 12 residues. Trimming removed 3 bases from V and 7 bases from J, with 7 bases in between. The DNA of the CDR3 is TGTGCCAGCTCACCTGGCGGTAATGAGCAGTTCTTC. Translation: CASSPGGNEQFF.

V usage is TRBV12-3 or TRBV12-4 and J usage is TRBJ2-2, with D possibly matching TRBD2 (6 bases). V dropped 5 bases and J dropped 5 bases, with 9 bases sitting between them. There are 13 residues in the CDR3. CDR3 loop: CASSGAGTGELFF. The CDR3 nucleotides read TGTGCCAGCAGTGGTGCGGGGACCGGGGAGCTGTTTTTT.

The chain carries TRBV7-7 and TRBJ2-1, with TRBD1 identical over 10 bases. Germline assignment: CDR1 SSHAT and CDR2 FNYEAQ (reference sequence). After removal of 5 bases from V and 5 bases from J, the junction contained 9 bases not matched to a gene. This CDR3 region has 16 residues. For the CDR3, the DNA is TGTGCCAGCAGCCCAACAGGGACAGGGGTCGACAATGAGCAGTTCTTC. As protein: CASSPTGTGVDNEQFF.

This clone was seen only a few times. The chain joins TRBV6-5 to TRBJ1-1, with 7 bases that match TRBD1. The V segment lost 7 bases and the J segment 0 bases; nucleotides outside the gene matches: 2. This CDR3 contains 13 residues. Germline CDR1 is MNHEY and CDR2 is SVGAGI. CDR3 in DNA: TGTGCCAGCACGGGACAGTTGAACACTGAAGCTTTCTTT. Translated, it gives CASTGQLNTEAFF.

This clone was observed a few times. Written as DNA, the CDR3 is TGTGCCACCGAGCGGGAGGACTACAATGAGCAGTTCTTC. Translation gives CATEREDYNEQFF. V and J are TRBV6-5 and TRBJ2-1; 9 bases are shared with TRBD2. CDR3 size: 13 residues. The germline CDR1 and CDR2 sequences are MNHEY and SVGAGI. V gave up 10 bases and J gave up 3 bases; unmatched junction bases: 4.

This chain links TRBV7-6 with TRBJ1-3, with TRBD1 as a possible D gene (6 bases). From germline, CDR1 is SGHVS and CDR2 FNYEAQ. V lost 3 bases and J 0 bases, leaving 15 bases between the germline ends. CDR3 length equals 17 residues. CDR3 nucleotides: TGTGCCAGCAGCTTGATCACAGGGTACATCTCTGGAAACACCATATATTTT. It yields the protein CASSLITGYISGNTIYF.

The rearrangement uses TRBV25-1 and TRBJ1-2; a weak D match, TRBD1 (5 bases). CDR1 and CDR2 (germline): MGHDK, SYGVNS. CDR3 size: 17 residues. The V end was cut by 1 base, the J end by 8 bases, with 23 bases between. CDR3 region: CASSESGVQGDPGGYTF. CDR3 in DNA: TGTGCCAGCAGTGAATCGGGAGTCCAAGGGGACCCCGGCGGCTACACCTTC.

This clone has only one observation. The chain combines TRBV7-3 with TRBJ1-5; D is ambiguous. This CDR3 is 9 amino acids long. Germline values: CDR1 SGHTA, CDR2 FQGTGA. V lost 4 bases, J lost 15 bases, and 7 bases lay in between. CDR3: CASSSSPHF. CDR3 DNA: TGTGCCAGCAGCTCCTCTCCGCATTTT.

The chain recombines TRBV6-1 with TRBJ2-3, with D possibly being TRBD1 (5 bases). CDR1 MNHNS and CDR2 SASEGT come from the germline V gene. The CDR3 consists of 13 residues. V gave up 1 base and J gave up 9 bases, with 11 bases separating them. The CDR3 is CASSEEQRQTQYF. CDR3 nucleotides: TGTGCCAGCAGTGAAGAGCAGAGACAGACGCAGTATTTT.